This T cell receptor beta chain appears in the sequencing data of a study of OX40 agonist ivuxolimab in advanced cancers. In terms of the full investigation: Ivuxolimab was an agonistic, fully human IgG2 monoclonal antibody directed against OX40 (CD134), a costimulatory receptor. Intravenous ivuxolimab was administered to patients every 2 weeks at six dose levels: 0.01, 0.1, 0.3, 1.5, 3 and 10 mg/kg. Of the 52 patients in dose escalation, about 20 had hepatocellular carcinoma, roughly 15 had melanoma, 9 had renal cell carcinoma and 9 had head and neck cancer. In the dose-escalation cohort, roughly 80% of patients were male, and the mean age was roughly 60 years, with a range of about 23 to 90. Patients were allowed to have had prior anti-PD-1, anti-PD-L1 or anti-CTLA-4 therapy, and 30% to 50% of the dose-escalation patients had previously received checkpoint inhibitors. Partial responses occurred in three dose-escalation patients, of whom one had hepatocellular carcinoma and two had cutaneous melanoma. The purpose of peripheral TCRbeta sequencing was to test whether ivuxolimab changed TCR sequence diversity and led to clonal T-cell expansion. The paper covers the monotherapy dose-escalation part of the phase I ivuxolimab trial, which included N of about 50 patients. The paper as a whole reports these results and caveats: In the 0.1-3.0 mg/kg groups, partial responders were among the patients with the lowest normalized peripheral clonal expansion, particularly in CD8+ T cells. Low levels of normalized T-cell clonal expansion were also shown by some nonresponding patients. The antigen specificity of the clonally expanded peripheral T cells was not determined. Clonal expansion of both CD4+ and CD8+ blood T cells was observed from baseline to week 6 at doses 0.1 to 3.0 mg/kg. After ivuxolimab, CD8+ T cells had more expanded clones than CD4+ T cells on average.

V loses 0 bases, J loses 7 bases, and the germline ends lie 11 bases apart. The CDR3, cysteine through phenylalanine, is 13 amino acids long. Only CDR3 DNA remains: 39 bases, in frame from the first base. CDR1 and CDR2 are drawn from the germline V gene (reference sequence): SGHNT, YYREEE. Turning to this clone: It lacks a known antigen. Base-call qualities are not available, and no considerably larger clone is one nucleotide away.

For sequencing of the TCRbeta CDR3 region, genomic DNA was extracted from the sorted cells. The immunoSEQ Assay was used to sequence the TCRbeta CDR3 regions. TCRdb mirrors the immuneACCESS table, restricted to in-frame sequences. Some clones are absent from its copies; in checked studies, under half trace to an unresolved V gene, and the reason for the others is unknown. This sample lists tens of thousands of clones; about 91% were detected once. Of the sample, around 0.5% falls within the top ten clones. The trial excluded patients who had a history of autoimmune disease or who were on systemic immunosuppression. In every dose cohort, peripheral blood was drawn for TCR sequencing at baseline, cycle 4 day 1, and cycle 7 day 1. Samples came from an open-label, multicenter, first-in-human phase I dose-escalation trial of ivuxolimab. Adults with locally advanced or metastatic melanoma, renal cell carcinoma, hepatocellular carcinoma or head and neck squamous cell carcinoma were enrolled in the trial. CD4+ and CD8+ T cells were sorted separately from peripheral blood before TCR sequencing.

The sequenced sample was CD4+ or CD8+ T cells sorted from blood, obtained in a trial of the OX40 agonist ivuxolimab. This TCR came from an adult with an advanced solid tumor such as melanoma, head and neck, liver or kidney cancer. The chain is assembled from TRBV5-4 and TRBJ2-7, with the D call perhaps TRBD1 or TRBD2, as 5 bases match in each case. The DNA sequence follows: TGTGCCAGCAGCTTGGCTCGAGGGGATGAGCAGTACTTC. Translation gives CASSLARGDEQYF.